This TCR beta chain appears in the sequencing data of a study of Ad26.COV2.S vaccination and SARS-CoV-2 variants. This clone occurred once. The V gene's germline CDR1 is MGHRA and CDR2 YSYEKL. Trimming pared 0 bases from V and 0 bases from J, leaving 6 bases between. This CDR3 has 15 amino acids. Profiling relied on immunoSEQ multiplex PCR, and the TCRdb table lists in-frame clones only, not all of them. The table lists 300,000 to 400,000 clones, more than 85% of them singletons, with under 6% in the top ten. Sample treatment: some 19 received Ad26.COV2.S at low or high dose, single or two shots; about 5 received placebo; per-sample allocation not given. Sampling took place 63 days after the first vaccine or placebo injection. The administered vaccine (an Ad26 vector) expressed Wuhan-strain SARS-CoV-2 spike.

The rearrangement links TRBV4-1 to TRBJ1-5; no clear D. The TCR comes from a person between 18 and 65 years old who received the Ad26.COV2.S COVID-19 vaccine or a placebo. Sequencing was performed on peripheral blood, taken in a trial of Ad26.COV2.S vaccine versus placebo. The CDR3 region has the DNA TGCGCCAGCAGCCAAGATATGGGTAGCAATCAGCCCCAGCATTTT. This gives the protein CASSQDMGSNQPQHF.